The clone carrying this T cell receptor (beta chain) was seen more than once but under ten times. The antigen is undetermined. This CDR3 is 17 amino acids long. Germline CDR1 is LGHNA and CDR2 is YSLEER. V lost 3 bases, J lost 0 bases, and 12 bases lay in between. This entry comes from a study of T cells after yellow fever vaccination. Study background: Where fractions had low cell numbers, libraries were prepared from them with the SMART-Seq v4 Ultra Low Input RNA kit.

5'RACE template switching generated TCR cDNA, adding a universal primer site and UMIs. From the 5' RACE reads, TCRdb called clonotypes with MiXCR, one entry per CDR3 protein. Of around 600,000 distinct CDR3 sequences in the sample, approximately 13% were seen once. Study conclusions and caveats: There was a small share of clonotypes that showed up in both the CD4 and CD8 compartments. Weaker overall was a secondary response that nonetheless peaked faster, on day 5 versus 15.

Material: PBMCs, obtained on the day of the yellow fever booster vaccination. The TCR comes from a young man who received the YFV17D yellow fever vaccine. This chain links TRBV4-3 with TRBJ2-6; TRBD1 or TRBD2 may be the D gene (5 bases each). CDR3 coding DNA: TGCGCCAGCAGCCAGGGGGTCCCTCCCTCTGGGGCCAACGTCCTGACTTTC. It codes for CASSQGVPPSGANVLTF.